Listed below are T cell receptor beta chains from one sample, sequenced in a study of blood T cells in healthy people across ages. TCRdb re-derived calls from the 5' RACE reads in MiXCR, one entry per CDR3 protein. The sample holds 700,000 to 900,000 distinct CDR3 sequences; about 53% are singletons and the top ten take approximately 41%. The sequencing input was blood. Receptors originate from a man aged 80 or over in good health. The CDR3 runs from the conserved cysteine through the conserved F or W. A D gene is named only where the DNA matches it firmly. A clone size is listed for some rows: how often the clone was seen (once, few, many), or a class if it is expanded.

j_call,d_call,cdr3_length,v_call,clone_size,cdr3_nt,cdr3_aa
TRBJ1-2,NA,15,TRBV12-3/TRBV12-4,few,TGTGCCACCTTTATTTGGGCAGGCGGTAACTATGGCTACACCTTC,CATFIWAGGNYGYTF
TRBJ2-4,NA,19,TRBV18,NA,TGTGCCAGCTCACCAATTCGGGGCCAAACAAAGGAAAGCAGAAACATTCAGTACTTC,CASSPIRGQTKESRNIQYF
TRBJ2-7,NA,14,TRBV7-2,NA,TGTGCCAGCAGCGTGGGGGGCGTCAGGTACGAGCAGTACTTC,CASSVGGVRYEQYF
TRBJ2-1,NA,15,TRBV12-3/TRBV12-4,NA,TGTGCCAGCAGTACCGGGACTCTGACTTACAATGAGCAGTTCTTC,CASSTGTLTYNEQFF
TRBJ1-6,NA,17,TRBV21-1,few,TGTGCCAGCAGCCGACTATCCGGGAGGGATCGTAATTCACCCCTCCACTTT,CASSRLSGRDRNSPLHF
TRBJ1-2,NA,15,TRBV9,NA,TGTGCCAGCACCCGATGGGGGCAAGCTAACTATGGCTACACCTTC,CASTRWGQANYGYTF
TRBJ2-5,TRBD2,17,TRBV24-1,NA,TGTGCCACCAGTGATCACTCCACTAGCGGGAGTAGGGAGACCCAGTACTTC,CATSDHSTSGSRETQYF
TRBJ1-1,NA,13,TRBV29-1,NA,TGCAGCGTTTCGGAGGCCAGTGACACTGAAGCTTTCTTT,CSVSEASDTEAFF
TRBJ1-6,TRBD1,14,TRBV11-2,NA,TGTGCCAGCAGCGGGGACAGGAGTAATTCACCCCTCCACTTT,CASSGDRSNSPLHF
TRBJ2-7,NA,13,TRBV10-3,few,TGTGCCATCAAGCTTGGGGAATCCTACGAGCAGTACTTC,CAIKLGESYEQYF
TRBJ2-5,TRBD2,15,TRBV20-1,NA,TGCAGTGCTGTTACGACGGGACTAGCGGAAGAGACCCAGTACTTC,CSAVTTGLAEETQYF
TRBJ2-7,NA,14,TRBV12-3/TRBV12-4,NA,TGTGCCAGCAGTTTAAACCGGGACTCCTACGAGCAGTACTTC,CASSLNRDSYEQYF
TRBJ2-7,TRBD2,14,TRBV29-1,NA,TGCAGCGTTGAGCGACTAGCGGGACACAACGAGCAGTACTTC,CSVERLAGHNEQYF
TRBJ2-3,NA,12,TRBV7-3,few,TGTGCCAGCAGCTCCCGCTCGGATACGCAGTATTTT,CASSSRSDTQYF
TRBJ2-7,NA,12,TRBV2,NA,TGTGCCAGCAGGCGCAGCTTCTACGAGCAGTACTTC,CASRRSFYEQYF
TRBJ2-3,NA,15,TRBV28,NA,TGTGCCAGCGGAACGGGGGGACAGGGCACAGATACGCAGTATTTT,CASGTGGQGTDTQYF
TRBJ1-1,TRBD1,14,TRBV29-1,NA,TGCAGCGTTAGTGGGGGACAGACTAACACTGAAGCTTTCTTT,CSVSGGQTNTEAFF
TRBJ2-2,TRBD2,17,TRBV4-1,NA,TGCGCCAGCAGCCAAGGTGAACTAGCGGGAGCCCCCGGGGAGCTGTTTTTT,CASSQGELAGAPGELFF
TRBJ2-2,TRBD2,15,TRBV2,NA,TGTGCCAGCAGTAAGACTAGCCCTGGGACCGGGGAGCTGTTTTTT,CASSKTSPGTGELFF
TRBJ2-7,TRBD1,13,TRBV29-1,NA,TGCAGCGCCCGGGACAGGAGAATTTACGAGCAGTACTTC,CSARDRRIYEQYF
TRBJ2-1,NA,15,TRBV4-2,NA,TGTGCCAGCAGCCAAGGGGATAGCGGACACAATGAGCAGTTCTTC,CASSQGDSGHNEQFF
TRBJ2-6,NA,15,TRBV15,NA,TGTGCCACCAGCAGTACCGGTCGTAAGGGGGGCGTCCTGACTTTC,CATSSTGRKGGVLTF
TRBJ2-5,TRBD1,15,TRBV10-3,NA,TGTGCCATCAGTGGGGGACAGGGGGCTGTGGAGACCCAGTACTTC,CAISGGQGAVETQYF
TRBJ2-7,NA,14,TRBV12-3/TRBV12-4,few,TGTGCCAGCAGTTTAGCAGGCCCTGCGAGGGAGCAGTACTTC,CASSLAGPAREQYF
TRBJ1-1,NA,13,TRBV21-1,NA,TGTGCCAGCAGCAAACCCGGGACCGGTGAAGCTTTCTTT,CASSKPGTGEAFF
TRBJ2-2,TRBD1,16,TRBV11-2,NA,TGTGCCAGCAGCGGGACAGGGGGCGCGCGGACCGGGGAGCTGTTTTTT,CASSGTGGARTGELFF
TRBJ2-5,NA,13,TRBV6-2/TRBV6-3,few,TGTGCCAGCAAGAGGTCGTGGGGAGAGACCCAGTACTTC,CASKRSWGETQYF
TRBJ2-2,NA,15,TRBV2,NA,TGTGCCAGCAGGGCCGCAGGGGCGAACACCGGGGAGCTGTTTTTT,CASRAAGANTGELFF
TRBJ1-1,NA,14,TRBV20-1,NA,TGCAGTGCTAGACAGGGGCCCGTGAACACTGAAGCTTTCTTT,CSARQGPVNTEAFF
TRBJ1-2,TRBD1,14,TRBV15,NA,TGTGCCACCAGCAGGGAGGGGGCTAACCATGGCTACACCTTC,CATSREGANHGYTF
TRBJ2-1,TRBD2,19,TRBV5-6,NA,TGTGCCAGCAGCTTGGTCGCGACTAGCGGGAGGCCCAAGGGAAATGAGCAGTTCTTC,CASSLVATSGRPKGNEQFF